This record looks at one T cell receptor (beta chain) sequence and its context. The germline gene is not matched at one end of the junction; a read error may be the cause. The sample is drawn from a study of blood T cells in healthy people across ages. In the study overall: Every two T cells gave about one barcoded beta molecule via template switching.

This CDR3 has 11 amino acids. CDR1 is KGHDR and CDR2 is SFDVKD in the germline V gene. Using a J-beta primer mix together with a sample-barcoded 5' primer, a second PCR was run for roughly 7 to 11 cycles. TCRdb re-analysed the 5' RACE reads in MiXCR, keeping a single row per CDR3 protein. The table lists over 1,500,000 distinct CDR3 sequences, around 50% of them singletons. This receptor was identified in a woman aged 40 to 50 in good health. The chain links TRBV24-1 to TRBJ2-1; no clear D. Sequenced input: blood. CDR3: CATSDRNGQFF. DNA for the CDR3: TGTGCCACCAGTGACAGGAATGGGCAGTTCTTC.